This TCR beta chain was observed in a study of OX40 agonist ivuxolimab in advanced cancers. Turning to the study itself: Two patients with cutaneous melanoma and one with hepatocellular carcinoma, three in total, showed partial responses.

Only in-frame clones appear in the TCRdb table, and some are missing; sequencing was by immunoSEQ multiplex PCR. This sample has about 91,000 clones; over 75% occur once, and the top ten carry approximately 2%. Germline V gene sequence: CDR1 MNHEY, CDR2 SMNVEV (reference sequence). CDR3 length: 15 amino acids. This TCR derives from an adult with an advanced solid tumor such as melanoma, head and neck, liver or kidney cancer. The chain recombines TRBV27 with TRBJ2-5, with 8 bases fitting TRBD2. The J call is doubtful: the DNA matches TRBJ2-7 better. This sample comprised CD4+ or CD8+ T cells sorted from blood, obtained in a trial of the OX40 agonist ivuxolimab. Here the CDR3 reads CASSFSTSGTYEQYF. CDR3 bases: TGTGCCAGCAGTTTTTCCACTAGCGGAACCTACGAGCAGTACTTC.